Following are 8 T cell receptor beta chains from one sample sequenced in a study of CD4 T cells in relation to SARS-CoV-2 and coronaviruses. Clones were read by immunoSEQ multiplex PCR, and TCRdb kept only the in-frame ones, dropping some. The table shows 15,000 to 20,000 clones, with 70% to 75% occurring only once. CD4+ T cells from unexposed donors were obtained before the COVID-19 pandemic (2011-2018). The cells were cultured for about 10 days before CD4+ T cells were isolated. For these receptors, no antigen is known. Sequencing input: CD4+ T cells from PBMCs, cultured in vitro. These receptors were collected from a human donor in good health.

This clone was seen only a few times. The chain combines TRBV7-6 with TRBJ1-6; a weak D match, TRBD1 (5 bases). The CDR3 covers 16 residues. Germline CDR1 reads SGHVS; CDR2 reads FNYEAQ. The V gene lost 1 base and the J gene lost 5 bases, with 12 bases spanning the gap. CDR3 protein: CASSLGSRADNSPLHF. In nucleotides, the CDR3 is TGTGCCAGCAGCTTAGGATCCAGGGCGGATAATTCACCCCTCCACTTT.

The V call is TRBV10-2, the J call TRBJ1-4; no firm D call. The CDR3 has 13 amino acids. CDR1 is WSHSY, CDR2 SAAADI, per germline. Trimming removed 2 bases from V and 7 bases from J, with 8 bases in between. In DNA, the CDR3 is TGCGCCAGCAGTGAGACGGGCGGTGAAAAACTGTTTTTT. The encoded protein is CASSETGGEKLFF.

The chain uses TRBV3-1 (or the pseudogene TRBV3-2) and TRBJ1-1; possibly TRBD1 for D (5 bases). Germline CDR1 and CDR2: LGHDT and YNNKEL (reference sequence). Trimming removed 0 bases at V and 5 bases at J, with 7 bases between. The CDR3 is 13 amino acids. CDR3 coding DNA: TGTGCCAGCAGCCAAGAAGGGGTTACTGAAGCTTTCTTT. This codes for CASSQEGVTEAFF.

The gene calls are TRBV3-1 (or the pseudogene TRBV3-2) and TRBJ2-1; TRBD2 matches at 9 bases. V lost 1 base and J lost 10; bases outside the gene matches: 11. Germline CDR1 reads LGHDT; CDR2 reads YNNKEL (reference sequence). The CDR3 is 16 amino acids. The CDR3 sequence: CASSQGGGRAVGEQFF. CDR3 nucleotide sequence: TGTGCCAGCAGCCAAGGGGGCGGGAGGGCCGTCGGGGAGCAGTTCTTC.

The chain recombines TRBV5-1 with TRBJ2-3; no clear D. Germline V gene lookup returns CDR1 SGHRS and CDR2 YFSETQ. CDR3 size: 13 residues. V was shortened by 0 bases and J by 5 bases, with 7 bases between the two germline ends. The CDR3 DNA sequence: TGCGCCAGCAGCTTGGAGGGCCAAGATACGCAGTATTTT. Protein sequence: CASSLEGQDTQYF.

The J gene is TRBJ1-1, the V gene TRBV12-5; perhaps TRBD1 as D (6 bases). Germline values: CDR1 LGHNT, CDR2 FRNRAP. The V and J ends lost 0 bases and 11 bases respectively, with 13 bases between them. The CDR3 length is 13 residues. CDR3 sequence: CASGLVHVGGAFF. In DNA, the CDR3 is TGTGCTAGTGGTTTGGTACACGTGGGGGGCGCTTTCTTT. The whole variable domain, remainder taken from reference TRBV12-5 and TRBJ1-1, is DARVTQTPRHKVTEMGQEVTMRCQPILGHNTVFWYRQTMMQGLELLAYFRNRAPLDDSGMPKDRFSAEMPDATLATLKIQPSEPRDSAVYFCASGLVHVGGAFFGQGTRLTVV.

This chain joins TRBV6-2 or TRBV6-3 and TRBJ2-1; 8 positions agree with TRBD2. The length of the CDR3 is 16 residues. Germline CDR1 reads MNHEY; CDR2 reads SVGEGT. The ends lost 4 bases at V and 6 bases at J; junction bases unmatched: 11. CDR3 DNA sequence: TGTGCCAGCAGTTCCGAGCCTTCTCTAGCGGGCAATGAGCAGTTCTTC. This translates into CASSSEPSLAGNEQFF.

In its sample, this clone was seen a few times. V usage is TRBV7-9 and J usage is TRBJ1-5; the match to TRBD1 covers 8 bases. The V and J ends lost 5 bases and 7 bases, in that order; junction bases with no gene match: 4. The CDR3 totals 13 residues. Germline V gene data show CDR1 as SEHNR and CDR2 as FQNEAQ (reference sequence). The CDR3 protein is CASSPDRVQPQHF. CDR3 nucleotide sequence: TGTGCCAGCAGCCCGGACAGGGTCCAGCCCCAGCATTTT.